The entry below describes one T cell receptor (beta chain). The antigen remains undetermined. The sample is drawn from a study of T cell responses to AZD1222 COVID-19 vaccine. Study results and limitations: Repertoires were collected only later (after the peak T cell response had occurred). White British ancestry dominated among donors, who included more females, and clonal diversity was possibly underestimated.

The method was immunoSEQ multiplex PCR; TCRdb's version includes in-frame clones alone and lacks a portion of them. The sample carries roughly 15,000 clones, around 83% recorded once. The CDR3 has 14 residues. With 2 bases removed from V and 3 bases from J, the gap between germline ends came to 11 bases. CDR1 is MNHEY and CDR2 is SMNVEV in the germline V gene (reference sequence). The chain employs TRBV27 and TRBJ2-7; no clear D. The source was peripheral blood, collected 28 days after the second AZD1222 dose. The receptor comes from an adult who received the AZD1222 COVID-19 vaccine. CDR3 sequence: CASSLRFAGYEQYF. The CDR3 nucleotides are TGTGCCAGCAGTTTAAGGTTCGCCGGCTACGAGCAGTACTTC.